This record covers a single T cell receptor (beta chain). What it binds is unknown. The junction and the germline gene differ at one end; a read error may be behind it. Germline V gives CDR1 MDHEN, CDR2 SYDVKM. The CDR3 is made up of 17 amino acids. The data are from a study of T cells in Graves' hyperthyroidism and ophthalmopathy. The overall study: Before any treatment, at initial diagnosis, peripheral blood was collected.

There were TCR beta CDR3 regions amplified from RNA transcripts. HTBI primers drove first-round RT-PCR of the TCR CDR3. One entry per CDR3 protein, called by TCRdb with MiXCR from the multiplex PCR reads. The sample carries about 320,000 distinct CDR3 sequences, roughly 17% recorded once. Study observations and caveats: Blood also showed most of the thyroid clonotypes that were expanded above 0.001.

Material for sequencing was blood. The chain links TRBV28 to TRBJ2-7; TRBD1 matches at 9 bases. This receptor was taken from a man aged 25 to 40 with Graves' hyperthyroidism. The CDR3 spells CASSLWGGRQGGDERYF. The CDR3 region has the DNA TGTGCCAGCAGTTTATGGGGTGGGAGACAGGGGGGCGACGAGCGGTACTTC.